The 11 T cell receptor beta chains below all came from one sample that was sequenced in a study of T cells in Graves' hyperthyroidism and ophthalmopathy. Amplification of TCR beta CDR3 regions was performed using RNA transcripts as template. The HTBI set primed first-round TCR CDR3 RT-PCR. TCRdb used MiXCR to reprocess the multiplex PCR reads, holding one entry per CDR3 protein. The sample contains hundreds of thousands of distinct CDR3 sequences, around 15% of which appear only once. The sample consisted of blood. The receptors were gathered from a woman aged 40 to 49 with Graves' hyperthyroidism.

This clonotype has ten or more counts. J is TRBJ1-2 and V is TRBV3-1, with a tentative D call TRBD1 (5 bases). The CDR3 has 14 amino acids. V shed 1 base and J shed 5 bases, with 11 bases lying between them. Germline V gene data show CDR1 as LGHDT and CDR2 as YNNKEL (reference sequence). The CDR3, as DNA: TGTGCCAGCAGCCAAGGGGGCCGGACGTATGGCTACACCTTC. It yields the protein CASSQGGRTYGYTF.

This clonotype was detected ten times or more. The rearrangement links TRBV20-1 to TRBJ1-5; D remains unclear. From germline, CDR1 is DFQATT and CDR2 SNEGSKA (reference sequence). This CDR3 is built from 14 residues. V shed 1 base and J shed 6 bases, with 13 bases lying between them. The CDR3 nucleotides read TGCAGTGCTAGAGCAGGAGGTTTAAGTCAGCCCCAGCATTTT. This gives the protein CSARAGGLSQPQHF.

The rearrangement links TRBV9 to TRBJ1-4; no reliable D call. Trimming pared 0 bases from V and 4 bases from J, leaving 10 bases between. Germline CDR1 SGDLS, CDR2 YYNGEE. CDR3 length: 15 residues. CDR3 in DNA: TGTGCCAGCAGCGTAGGCGGATCCTTTAATGAAAAACTGTTTTTT. Its translation is CASSVGGSFNEKLFF.

This clonotype was recorded a few times. The J gene is TRBJ2-1, the V gene TRBV20-1; TRBD2 agrees at 7 bases. The germline V gene encodes CDR1 DFQATT and CDR2 SNEGSKA (reference sequence). This CDR3 is 12 amino acids long. J lost 7 bases, V lost 6 bases, and 6 bases had no gene match. CDR3 loop: CSAIPGRNEQFF. Written as DNA, the CDR3 is TGCAGTGCCATCCCCGGGAGGAATGAGCAGTTCTTC.

The chain combines TRBV5-1 with TRBJ2-3; no firm D call. V was cut by 0 bases and J by 5 bases, with 7 bases left in between. Germline assignment: CDR1 SGHRS and CDR2 YFSETQ. The CDR3 consists of 13 residues. CDR3 DNA: TGCGCCAGCAGCTTGGACTTCCTAGATACGCAGTATTTT. Its translation is CASSLDFLDTQYF.

This clonotype was picked up many times. The V call is TRBV28, the J call TRBJ1-2, with a possible D match to TRBD1 (5 bases). V lost 6 bases, J lost 5 bases, and 13 bases lay in between. The CDR3 totals 13 residues. Per germline, CDR1 MDHEN and CDR2 SYDVKM. CDR3 bases: TGTGCCAGCAGCCAGGGCAGGTTGTATGGCTACACCTTC. Translated: CASSQGRLYGYTF.

The table lists this clonotype with many counts. The CDR3 coding sequence is TGCAGTGCTAGGGCCGACAGGGTCAATTCACCCCTCCACTTT. It specifies CSARADRVNSPLHF. This chain uses TRBV20-1 with TRBJ1-6; 7 bases align to TRBD1. The CDR3 has 14 residues. Germline V CDR1 and CDR2: DFQATT, SNEGSKA (reference sequence). V gave up 3 bases and J gave up 7 bases; unmatched junction bases: 6.

In its sample, this clonotype was seen a few times. The chain has TRBV11-1 and TRBJ2-7, with 11 nucleotides matching TRBD2. The ends lost 0 bases at V and 4 bases at J; junction bases unmatched: 5. The CDR3 totals 16 residues. Germline V lookup: CDR1 SGHAT, CDR2 FQDESV (reference sequence). CDR3 sequence (DNA): TGTGCCAGCAGCTTAGCCACTAGCGGGAGTCCATACGAGCAGTACTTC. It codes for CASSLATSGSPYEQYF.

This clonotype was detected a few times. The chain recombines TRBV5-1 with TRBJ2-3, with TRBD2 matching over 7 bases. Looked up from germline, CDR1 is SGHRS and CDR2 is YFSETQ. Unmatched junction bases numbered 11, after V lost 4 bases and J lost 0 bases. This CDR3 has 17 residues. CDR3 sequence (DNA): TGCGCCAGCAGCCGACGCCCCCTAGCGGTTAGCACAGATACGCAGTATTTT. Its translation is CASSRRPLAVSTDTQYF.

Many counts were recorded for this clonotype. The chain recombines TRBV20-1 with TRBJ2-1, with D hard to call. The CDR3 has 13 amino acids. CDR1 and CDR2 (germline): DFQATT, SNEGSKA (reference sequence). V dropped 5 bases and J dropped 5 bases, with 13 bases sitting between them. DNA for the CDR3: TGCAGTGCTGGCCGATCGGAGAACAATGAGCAGTTCTTC. Its protein is CSAGRSENNEQFF.

This clonotype came up many times. The rearrangement uses TRBV10-3 and TRBJ1-1, with no clear D. The CDR3 loop spans 15 amino acids. Germline V CDR1 and CDR2: ENHRY, SYGVKD. V lost 2 bases to trimming and J lost 0 bases, with 10 bases between them. The CDR3 DNA is TGTGCCATCAGTGAGGGTGTTGGGATGAACACTGAAGCTTTCTTT. Amino acid sequence: CAISEGVGMNTEAFF.